These 19 T cell receptor beta chains originate from one sample sequenced in a study of blood T cell repertoires in COVID-19. Some clones are missing from TCRdb's copy, which holds only in-frame ones; the method was immunoSEQ multiplex PCR. The repertoire holds roughly 330,000 clones, 87% seen once, with roughly 9.9% in the top ten. Material for sequencing was peripheral blood. The receptor set was obtained from a young man with COVID-19, enrolled during active disease.

The chain carries TRBV5-1 and TRBJ2-3, with 8 bases matching TRBD2. Germline trimming cut 5 bases from V and 6 bases from J; bases unmatched to any gene: 11. Germline-derived CDR1 and CDR2 are SGHRS and YFSETQ. The CDR3 is 15 amino acids. For the CDR3, the DNA is TGCGCCAGCAGTCGGGCGTTGCCGGGGGGGGATACGCAGTATTTT. This encodes CASSRALPGGDTQYF.

The rearrangement links TRBV18 to TRBJ2-1; D is ambiguous. Germline lookup yields CDR1 KGHSH and CDR2 LQKENI. The CDR3 spans 12 residues. The V end was cut by 4 bases, the J end by 3 bases, with 4 bases between. In nucleotides, the CDR3 is TGTGCCAGCTCACGCAGCTACAATGAGCAGTTCTTC. It yields the protein CASSRSYNEQFF.

V gene TRBV4-3 combines with J gene TRBJ2-7, with TRBD2 identical over 14 bases. The CDR3 runs 16 residues. Trimming cost V 3 bases and J 0 bases; bases outside gene matches: 1. Germline CDR1 and CDR2: LGHNA and YSLEER. CDR3 protein: CASSHGLAGGSYEQYF. Here the CDR3 DNA reads TGCGCCAGCAGCCATGGACTAGCGGGAGGCTCCTACGAGCAGTACTTC.

This sequence joins TRBV7-9 and TRBJ1-2; perhaps TRBD1 as D (5 bases). V lost 6 bases and J 0 bases, leaving 14 bases between the germline ends. CDR3 length equals 15 residues. Germline loops: CDR1 SEHNR, CDR2 FQNEAQ (reference sequence). The CDR3: CASRKRTNANYGYTF. In DNA form, the CDR3 reads TGTGCCAGCAGGAAACGGACAAACGCTAACTATGGCTACACCTTC.

The J gene is TRBJ2-5, the V gene TRBV7-2, with D tentatively TRBD2 (5 bases). Germline CDR1 and CDR2: SGHTA and FQGNSA. The CDR3 is 14 amino acids. The V and J ends lost 1 base and 6 bases respectively, with 12 bases between them. CDR3 nucleotide sequence: TGTGCCAGCAGCTTAGACGGGGTGGCGCAGACCCAGTACTTC. It specifies CASSLDGVAQTQYF.

The sample holds a few counts of this clone. The gene calls are TRBV2 and TRBJ2-7; 8 bases align to TRBD1. Germline V lookup: CDR1 SNHLY, CDR2 FYNNEI. V lost 5 bases and J lost 4; bases outside the gene matches: 7. The CDR3 is made up of 14 amino acids. DNA of the CDR3: TGTGCCAGCAGTTGGACAGGGTCTCGGTACGAGCAGTACTTC. Translating it yields CASSWTGSRYEQYF.

The table lists this clone with a count of one. The genes are TRBV9 and TRBJ1-2; 8 bases agree with TRBD1. V gave up 4 bases and J gave up 4 bases; unmatched junction bases: 6. The CDR3 runs to 14 residues. The V gene's germline CDR1 is SGDLS and CDR2 YYNGEE. CDR3 nucleotide sequence: TGTGCCAGCAGCCCCCAGGGGACAGGCTATGGCTACACCTTC. Translating it yields CASSPQGTGYGYTF.

This rearrangement joins TRBV6-2 or TRBV6-3 to TRBJ2-3, with 9 bases identical to TRBD2. Per the germline V gene, CDR1 is MNHEY and CDR2 is SVGEGT. Losses at the gene ends were 0 bases for V and 4 bases for J; bases not matched to a gene: 14. The CDR3 loop spans 19 amino acids. CDR3 amino acids: CASSYSRLAGAGIPDTQYF. The CDR3 DNA sequence: TGTGCCAGCAGTTACTCGAGATTAGCGGGAGCGGGTATCCCAGATACGCAGTATTTT.

V usage is TRBV28 and J usage is TRBJ1-1; a possible D gene is TRBD1 (5 bases). Germline V gene sequence: CDR1 MDHEN, CDR2 SYDVKM. V was cut by 2 bases and J by 1 base, with 11 bases left in between. The CDR3 loop spans 15 amino acids. The CDR3 spells CASSLRQGWNTEAFF. The CDR3 nucleotides read TGTGCCAGCAGTTTACGGCAGGGTTGGAACACTGAAGCTTTCTTT.

The chain is built from TRBV2 and TRBJ2-2; possibly TRBD1 for D (6 bases). CDR3 length: 14 amino acids. V was cut by 5 bases and J by 3 bases, with 10 bases left in between. The V gene's germline CDR1 is SNHLY and CDR2 FYNNEI. The CDR3 loop reads CASSQGTDTGELFF. The DNA for the CDR3 is TGTGCCAGCAGTCAGGGGACGGACACCGGGGAGCTGTTTTTT.

This clone was seen a handful of times. The chain joins TRBV4-3 to TRBJ2-7; the match to TRBD2 covers 10 bases. Germline assignment: CDR1 LGHNA and CDR2 YSLEER. V was pared by 5 bases and J by 4 bases, with 5 bases of the junction left unmatched. This CDR3 is 14 amino acids long. The chain's CDR3 is CASSFTSGDYEQYF. The CDR3 DNA reads as TGCGCCAGCAGCTTCACTAGCGGGGATTACGAGCAGTACTTC.

Only one count was recorded for this clone. The chain couples TRBV5-1 to TRBJ1-1, with D possibly matching TRBD1 (6 bases). The CDR3 covers 15 residues. V was cut by 4 bases and J by 6 bases, with 19 bases left in between. The germline CDR1 and CDR2 sequences are SGHRS and YFSETQ. The CDR3 region is CASSLARGGRAEAFF. Here the CDR3 DNA reads TGCGCCAGCAGCCTCGCACGAGGGGGGAGGGCTGAAGCTTTCTTT.

This chain joins TRBV7-9 and TRBJ2-5; maybe TRBD2 (6 bases). The V gene lost 0 bases and the J gene lost 5 bases, with 10 bases spanning the gap. Per germline, CDR1 SEHNR and CDR2 FQNEAQ (reference sequence). This CDR3 region has 14 residues. Here the CDR3 reads CASSLAGGHETQYF. In DNA form, the CDR3 reads TGTGCCAGCAGCTTAGCGGGGGGTCATGAGACCCAGTACTTC. Complete variable domain (other parts from reference TRBV7-9 and TRBJ2-5): DTGVSQNPRHKITKRGQNVTFRCDPISEHNRLYWYRQTLGQGPEFLTYFQNEAQLEKSRLLSDRFSAERPKGSFSTLEIQRTEQGDSAMYLCASSLAGGHETQYFGPGTRLLVL.

V is TRBV19 and J is TRBJ2-1, with TRBD2 matching over 8 bases. CDR3 size: 17 residues. Germline V CDR1 and CDR2: LNHDA, SQIVND (reference sequence). The J segment lost 5 bases and the V segment lost 1 base, leaving 10 bases of the junction unmatched. CDR3 amino acids: CASSIVGTGGSNNEQFF. The CDR3 coding sequence is TGTGCCAGTAGTATAGTCGGAACGGGAGGGAGTAACAATGAGCAGTTCTTC. Full variable domain (outside the CDR3, taken from reference TRBV19 and TRBJ2-1): DGGITQSPKYLFRKEGQNVTLSCEQNLNHDAMYWYRQDPGQGLRLIYYSQIVNDFQKGDIAEGYSVSREKKESFPLTVTSAQKNPTAFYLCASSIVGTGGSNNEQFFGPGTRLTVL.

This clone occurred once. This chain links TRBV4-3 with TRBJ1-6; 9 bases are a match to TRBD1. CDR3 size: 18 residues. Germline CDR1 reads LGHNA; CDR2 reads YSLEER. Unmatched junction bases numbered 9, after V lost 2 bases and J lost 4 bases. Here the CDR3 DNA reads TGCGCCAGCAGCCAATCGGGAGGGACAGGGACTTATAATTCACCCCTCCACTTT. Amino acids: CASSQSGGTGTYNSPLHF.

About this clone itself: This same CDR3 is encoded by further DNA sequences in the sample. The chain has TRBV12-3 or TRBV12-4 and TRBJ1-1, with D perhaps matching TRBD1 (6 bases). With 1 base removed from V and 8 bases from J, the gap between germline ends came to 11 bases. The CDR3 covers 13 residues. For the CDR3, the DNA is TGTGCCAGCAGTTTAGGACAGGATACGGAAGCTTTCTTT. Amino acid sequence: CASSLGQDTEAFF.

The rearrangement links TRBV2 to TRBJ1-6; D is uncertain. The ends were cut back, 5 bases at V and 7 bases at J, with 9 bases in the middle. The CDR3 has 13 amino acids. Germline V gene lookup returns CDR1 SNHLY and CDR2 FYNNEI. The CDR3 sequence: CASSLVENSPLHF. DNA for the CDR3: TGTGCCAGCAGTTTAGTGGAGAATTCACCCCTCCACTTT. Full variable domain (outside the CDR3, taken from reference TRBV2 and TRBJ1-6): EPEVTQTPSHQVTQMGQEVILRCVPISNHLYFYWYRQILGQKVEFLVSFYNNEISEKSEIFDDQFSVERPDGSNFTLKIRSTKLEDSAMYFCASSLVENSPLHFGNGTRLTVT.

The chain employs TRBV5-6 and TRBJ1-3, with D unresolved. CDR1 is SGHDT and CDR2 is YYEEEE in the germline V gene. Trimming removed 2 bases at V and 2 bases at J, with 11 bases between. The length of the CDR3 is 15 residues. CDR3 region: CASSLRRRAGNTIYF. The CDR3, as DNA: TGTGCCAGCAGCTTAAGGAGGAGAGCTGGAAACACCATATATTTT.

The chain links TRBV18 to TRBJ2-7; 9 bases agree with TRBD1. The CDR3 is 14 amino acids. J gave up 5 bases and V 5 bases, and 7 bases lay outside the gene matches. From germline, CDR1 is KGHSH and CDR2 LQKENI. CDR3 DNA sequence: TGTGCCAGCTCATCACAGGGGGCAATTGACGAGCAGTACTTC. Encoded protein: CASSSQGAIDEQYF. Full variable domain (missing parts from reference TRBV18 and TRBJ2-7): NAGVMQNPRHLVRRRGQEARLRCSPMKGHSHVYWYRQLPEEGLKFMVYLQKENIIDESGMPKERFSAEFPKEGPSILRIQQVVRGDSAAYFCASSSQGAIDEQYFGPGTRLTVT.